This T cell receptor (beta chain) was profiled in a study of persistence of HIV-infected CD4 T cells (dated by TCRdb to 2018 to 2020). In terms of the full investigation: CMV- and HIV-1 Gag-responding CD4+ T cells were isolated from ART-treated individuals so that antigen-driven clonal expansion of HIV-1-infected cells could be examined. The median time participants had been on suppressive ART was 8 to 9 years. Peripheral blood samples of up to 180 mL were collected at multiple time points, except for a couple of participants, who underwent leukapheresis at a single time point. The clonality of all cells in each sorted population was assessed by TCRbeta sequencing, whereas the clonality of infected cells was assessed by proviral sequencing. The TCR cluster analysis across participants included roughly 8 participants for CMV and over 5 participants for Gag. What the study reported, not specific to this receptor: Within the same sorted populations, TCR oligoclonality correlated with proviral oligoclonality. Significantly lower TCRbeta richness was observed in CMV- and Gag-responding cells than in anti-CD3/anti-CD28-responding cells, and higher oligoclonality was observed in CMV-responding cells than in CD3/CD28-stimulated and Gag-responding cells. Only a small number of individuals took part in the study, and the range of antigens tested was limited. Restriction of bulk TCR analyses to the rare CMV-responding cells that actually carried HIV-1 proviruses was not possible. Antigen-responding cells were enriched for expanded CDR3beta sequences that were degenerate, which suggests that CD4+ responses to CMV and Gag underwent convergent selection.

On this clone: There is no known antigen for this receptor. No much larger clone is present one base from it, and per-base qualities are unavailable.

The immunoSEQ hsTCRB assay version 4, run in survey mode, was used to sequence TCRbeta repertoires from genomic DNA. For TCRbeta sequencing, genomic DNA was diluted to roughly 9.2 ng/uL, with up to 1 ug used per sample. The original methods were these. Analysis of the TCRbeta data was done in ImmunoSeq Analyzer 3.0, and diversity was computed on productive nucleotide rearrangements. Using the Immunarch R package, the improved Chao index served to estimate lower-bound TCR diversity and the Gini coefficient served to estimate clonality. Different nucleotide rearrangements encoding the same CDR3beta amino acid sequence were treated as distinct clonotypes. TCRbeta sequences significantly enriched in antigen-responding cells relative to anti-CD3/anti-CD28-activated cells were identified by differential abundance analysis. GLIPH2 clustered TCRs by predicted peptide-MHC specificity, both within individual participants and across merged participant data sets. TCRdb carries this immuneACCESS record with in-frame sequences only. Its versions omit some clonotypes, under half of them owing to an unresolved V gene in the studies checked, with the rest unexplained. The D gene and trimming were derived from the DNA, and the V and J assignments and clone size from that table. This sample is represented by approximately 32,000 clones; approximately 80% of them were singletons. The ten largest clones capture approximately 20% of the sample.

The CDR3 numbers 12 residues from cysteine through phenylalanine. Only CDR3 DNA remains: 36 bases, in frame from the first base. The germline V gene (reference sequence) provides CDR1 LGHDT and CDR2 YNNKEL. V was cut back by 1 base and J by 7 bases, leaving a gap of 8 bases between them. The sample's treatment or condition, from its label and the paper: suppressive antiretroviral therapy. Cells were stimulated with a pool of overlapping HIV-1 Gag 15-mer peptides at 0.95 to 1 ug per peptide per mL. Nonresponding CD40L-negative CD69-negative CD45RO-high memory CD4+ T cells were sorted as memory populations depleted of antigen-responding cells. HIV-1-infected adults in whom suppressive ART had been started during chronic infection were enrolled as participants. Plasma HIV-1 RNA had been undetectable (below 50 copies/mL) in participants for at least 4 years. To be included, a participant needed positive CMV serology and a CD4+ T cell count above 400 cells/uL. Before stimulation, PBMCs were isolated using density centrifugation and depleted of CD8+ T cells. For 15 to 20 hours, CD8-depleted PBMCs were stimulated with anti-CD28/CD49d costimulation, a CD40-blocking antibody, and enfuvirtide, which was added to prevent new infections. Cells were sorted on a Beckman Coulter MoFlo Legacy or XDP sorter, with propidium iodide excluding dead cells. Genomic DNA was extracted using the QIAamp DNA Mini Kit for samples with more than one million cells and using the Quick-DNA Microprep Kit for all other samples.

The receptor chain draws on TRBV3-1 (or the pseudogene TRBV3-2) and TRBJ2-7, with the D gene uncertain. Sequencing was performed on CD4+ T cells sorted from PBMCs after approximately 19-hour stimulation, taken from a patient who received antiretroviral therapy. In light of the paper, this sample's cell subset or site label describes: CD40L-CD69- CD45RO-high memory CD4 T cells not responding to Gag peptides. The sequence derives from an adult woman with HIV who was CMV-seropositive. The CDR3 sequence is CASSQVGTEQYF. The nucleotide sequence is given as TGTGCCAGCAGCCAAGTTGGCACAGAGCAGTACTTC.